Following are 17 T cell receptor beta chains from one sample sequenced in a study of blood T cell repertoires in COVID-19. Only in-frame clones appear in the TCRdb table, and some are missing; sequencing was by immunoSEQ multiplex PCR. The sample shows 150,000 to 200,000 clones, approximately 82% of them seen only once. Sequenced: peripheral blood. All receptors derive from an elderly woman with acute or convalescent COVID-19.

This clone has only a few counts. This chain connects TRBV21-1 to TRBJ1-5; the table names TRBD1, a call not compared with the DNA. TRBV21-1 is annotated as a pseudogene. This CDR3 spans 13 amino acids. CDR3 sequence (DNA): TGTGCCAGCTGGTACAGGGCTGGTCAGCCCCAGCATTTT. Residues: CASWYRAGQPQHF.

For the CDR3, the DNA is TGTGCCAGCAGCTTGGCTAGCGGGCCCGGGAAGTACTTC. It translates to CASSLASGPGKYF. The rearrangement links TRBV5-5 to TRBJ2-4; TRBD2 matches at 8 bases. CDR1 is SGHKS and CDR2 is YYEKEE in the germline V gene (reference sequence). CDR3 length equals 13 residues. V trimming: 0 bases; J trimming: 14 bases; junction bases outside the gene matches: 7.

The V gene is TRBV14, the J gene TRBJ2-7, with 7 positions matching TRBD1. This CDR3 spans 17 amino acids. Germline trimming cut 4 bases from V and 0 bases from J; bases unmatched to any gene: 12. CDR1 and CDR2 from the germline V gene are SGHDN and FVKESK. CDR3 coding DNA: TGTGCCAGCAGCCCCACAGTGGGGGCAGGGGGCTCCTACGAGCAGTACTTC. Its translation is CASSPTVGAGGSYEQYF.

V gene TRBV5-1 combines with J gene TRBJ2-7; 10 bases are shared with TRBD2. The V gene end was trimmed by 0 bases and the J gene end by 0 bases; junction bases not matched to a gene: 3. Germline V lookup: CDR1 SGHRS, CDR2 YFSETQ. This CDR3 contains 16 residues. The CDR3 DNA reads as TGCGCCAGCAGCTTGGCGGGACTAGCGTCCTCCTACGAGCAGTACTTC. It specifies CASSLAGLASSYEQYF.

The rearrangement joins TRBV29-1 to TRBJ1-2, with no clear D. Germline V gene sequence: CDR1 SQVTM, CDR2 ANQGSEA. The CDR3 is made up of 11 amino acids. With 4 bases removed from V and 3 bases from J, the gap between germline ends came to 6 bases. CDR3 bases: TGCAGCGTTGGAGCGGACTATGGCTACACCTTC. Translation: CSVGADYGYTF.

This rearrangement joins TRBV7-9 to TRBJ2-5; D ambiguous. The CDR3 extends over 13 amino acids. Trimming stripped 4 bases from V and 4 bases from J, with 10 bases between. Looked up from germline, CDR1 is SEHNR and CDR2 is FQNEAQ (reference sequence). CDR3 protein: CASSSVQRETQYF. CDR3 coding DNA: TGTGCCAGCAGCTCGGTACAGAGAGAGACCCAGTACTTC.

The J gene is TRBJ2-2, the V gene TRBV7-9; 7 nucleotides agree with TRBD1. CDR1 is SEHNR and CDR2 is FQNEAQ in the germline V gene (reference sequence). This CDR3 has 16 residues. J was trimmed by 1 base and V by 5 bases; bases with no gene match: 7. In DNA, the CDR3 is TGTGCCAGCAGCCCGAGGGACAGCCTGAACACCGGGGAGCTGTTTTTT. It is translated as CASSPRDSLNTGELFF.

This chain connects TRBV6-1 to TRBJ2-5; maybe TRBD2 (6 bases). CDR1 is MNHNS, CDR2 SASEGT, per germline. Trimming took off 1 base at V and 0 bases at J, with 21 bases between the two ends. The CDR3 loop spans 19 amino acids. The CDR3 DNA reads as TGTGCCAGCAGTGAAGGAAGGATGGGGGGAAGGGGCGACCAAGAGACCCAGTACTTC. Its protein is CASSEGRMGGRGDQETQYF.

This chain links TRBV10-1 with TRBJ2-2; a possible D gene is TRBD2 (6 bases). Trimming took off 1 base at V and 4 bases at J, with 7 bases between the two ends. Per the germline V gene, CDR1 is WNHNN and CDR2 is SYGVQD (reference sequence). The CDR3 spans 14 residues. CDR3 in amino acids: CASSELGGTGELFF. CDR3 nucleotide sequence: TGCGCCAGCAGTGAGTTGGGGGGCACCGGGGAGCTGTTTTTT.

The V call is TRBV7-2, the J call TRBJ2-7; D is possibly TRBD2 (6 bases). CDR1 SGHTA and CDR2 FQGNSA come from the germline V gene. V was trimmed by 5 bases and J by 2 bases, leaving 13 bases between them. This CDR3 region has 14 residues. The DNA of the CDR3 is TGTGCCAGCAGCCGGGAAGCGGGCCCCTACGAGCAGTACTTC. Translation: CASSREAGPYEQYF.

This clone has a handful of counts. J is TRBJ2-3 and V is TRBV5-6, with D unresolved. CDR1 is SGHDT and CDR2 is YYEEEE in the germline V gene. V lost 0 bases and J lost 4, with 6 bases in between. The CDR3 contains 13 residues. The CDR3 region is CASSLGAADTQYF. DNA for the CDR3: TGTGCCAGCAGCTTGGGGGCAGCAGATACGCAGTATTTT. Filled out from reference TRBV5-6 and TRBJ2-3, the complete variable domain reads DAGVTQSPTHLIKTRGQQVTLRCSPKSGHDTVSWYQQALGQGPQFIFQYYEEEERQRGNFPDRFSGHQFPNYSSELNVNALLLGDSALYLCASSLGAADTQYFGPGTRLTVL.

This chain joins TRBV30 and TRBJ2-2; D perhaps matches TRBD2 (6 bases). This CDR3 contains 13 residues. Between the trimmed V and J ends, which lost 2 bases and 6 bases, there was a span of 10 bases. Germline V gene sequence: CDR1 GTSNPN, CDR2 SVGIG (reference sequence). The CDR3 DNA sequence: TGTGCCTGGAGTTATAGGGAGGCCGGGGAGCTGTTTTTT. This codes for CAWSYREAGELFF.

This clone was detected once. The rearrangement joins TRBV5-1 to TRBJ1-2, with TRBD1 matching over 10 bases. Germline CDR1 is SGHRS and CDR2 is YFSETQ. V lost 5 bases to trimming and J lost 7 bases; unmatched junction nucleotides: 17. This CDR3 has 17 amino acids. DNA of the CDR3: TGCGCCAGCAGTGTAGACCCCGGACGACAGGGGGCTATTGGCTACACCTTC. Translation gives CASSVDPGRQGAIGYTF.

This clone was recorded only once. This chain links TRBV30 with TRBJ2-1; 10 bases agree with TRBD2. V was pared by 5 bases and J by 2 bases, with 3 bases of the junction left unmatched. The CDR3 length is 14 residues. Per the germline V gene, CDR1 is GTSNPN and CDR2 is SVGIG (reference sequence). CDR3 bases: TGTGCCTGGTCTAGCGGGAGTACCTACAATGAGCAGTTCTTC. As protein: CAWSSGSTYNEQFF.

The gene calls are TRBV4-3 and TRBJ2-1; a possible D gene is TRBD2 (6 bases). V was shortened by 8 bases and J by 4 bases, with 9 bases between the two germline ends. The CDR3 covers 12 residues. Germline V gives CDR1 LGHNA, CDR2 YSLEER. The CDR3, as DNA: TGCGCCAGCGGAGGGTTGTACAATGAGCAGTTCTTC. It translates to CASGGLYNEQFF.

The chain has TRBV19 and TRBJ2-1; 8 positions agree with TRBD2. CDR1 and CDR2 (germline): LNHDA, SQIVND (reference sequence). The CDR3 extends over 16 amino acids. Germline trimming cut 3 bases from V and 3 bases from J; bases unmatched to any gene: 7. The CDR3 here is CASSILSGRGYNEQFF. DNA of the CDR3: TGTGCCAGTAGTATTCTCAGCGGGAGAGGCTACAATGAGCAGTTCTTC.

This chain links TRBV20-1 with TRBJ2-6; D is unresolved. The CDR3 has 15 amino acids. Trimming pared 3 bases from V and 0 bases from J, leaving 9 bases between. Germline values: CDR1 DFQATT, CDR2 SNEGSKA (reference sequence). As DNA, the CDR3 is TGCAGTGCTAGTGACTTAGACTCTGGGGCCAACGTCCTGACTTTC. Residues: CSASDLDSGANVLTF.